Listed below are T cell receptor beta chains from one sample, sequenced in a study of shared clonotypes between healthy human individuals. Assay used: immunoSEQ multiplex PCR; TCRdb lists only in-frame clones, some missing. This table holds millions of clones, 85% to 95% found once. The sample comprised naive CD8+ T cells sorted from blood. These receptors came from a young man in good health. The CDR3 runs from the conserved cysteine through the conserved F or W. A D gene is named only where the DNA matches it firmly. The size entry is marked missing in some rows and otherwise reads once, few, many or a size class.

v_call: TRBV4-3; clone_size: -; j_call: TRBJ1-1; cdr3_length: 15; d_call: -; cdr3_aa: CASSLLRDGYTEAFF; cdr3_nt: TGCGCCAGCAGCCTTCTCCGGGACGGCTACACTGAAGCTTTCTTT
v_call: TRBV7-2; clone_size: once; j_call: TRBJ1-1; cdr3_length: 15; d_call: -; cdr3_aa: CASSLGSAVNTEAFF; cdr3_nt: TGTGCCAGCAGCTTAGGTTCCGCAGTAAACACTGAAGCTTTCTTT
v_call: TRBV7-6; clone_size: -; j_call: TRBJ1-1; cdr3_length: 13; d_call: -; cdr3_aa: CASSSGVHTEAFF; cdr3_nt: TGTGCCAGCAGCTCAGGGGTTCACACTGAAGCTTTCTTT
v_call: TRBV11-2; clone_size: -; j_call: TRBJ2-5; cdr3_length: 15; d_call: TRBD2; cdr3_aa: CASSYPAGGRETQYF; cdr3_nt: TGTGCCAGCAGCTACCCCGCGGGGGGCCGGGAGACCCAGTACTTC
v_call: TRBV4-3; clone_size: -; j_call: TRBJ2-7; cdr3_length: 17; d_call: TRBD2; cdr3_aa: CASSQVLSLAGVKEQYF; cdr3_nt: TGCGCCAGCAGCCAAGTGCTTTCGCTAGCGGGAGTTAAAGAGCAGTACTTC
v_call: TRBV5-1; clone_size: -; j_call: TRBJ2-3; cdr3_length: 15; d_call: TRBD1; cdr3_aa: CASSMEDRGTDTQYF; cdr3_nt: TGCGCCAGCAGCATGGAGGACAGGGGAACAGATACGCAGTATTTT
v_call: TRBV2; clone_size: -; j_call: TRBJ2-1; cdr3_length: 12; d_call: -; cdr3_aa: CATTASYNEQFF; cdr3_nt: TGTGCCACCACGGCTTCCTACAATGAGCAGTTCTTC
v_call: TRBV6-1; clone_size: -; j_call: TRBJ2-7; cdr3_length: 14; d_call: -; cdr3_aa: CASSTGKGFGEQYF; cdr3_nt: TGTGCCAGCAGTACAGGGAAAGGTTTTGGGGAGCAGTACTTC
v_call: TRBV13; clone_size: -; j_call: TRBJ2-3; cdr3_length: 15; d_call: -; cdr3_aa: CASSGPTVNTDTQYF; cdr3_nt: TGTGCCAGCAGTGGTCCGACAGTCAACACAGATACGCAGTATTTT
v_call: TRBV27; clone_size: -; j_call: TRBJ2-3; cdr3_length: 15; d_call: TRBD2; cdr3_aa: CASSFLAGGRDTQYF; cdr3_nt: TGTGCCAGCAGTTTCTTAGCGGGAGGGAGGGATACGCAGTATTTT
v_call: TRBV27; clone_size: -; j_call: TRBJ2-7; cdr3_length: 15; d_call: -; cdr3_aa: CASSLYRERVYEQYF; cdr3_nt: TGTGCCAGCAGTTTATATCGCGAAAGGGTCTACGAGCAGTACTTC
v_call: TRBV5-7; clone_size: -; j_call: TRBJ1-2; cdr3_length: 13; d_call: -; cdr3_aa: CASSFGQHYGYTF; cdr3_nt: TGTGCCAGCAGCTTCGGACAGCACTATGGCTACACCTTC